This T cell receptor beta chain was captured in a study of post-analysis software for immune sequencing data. Background on the study: Included among the disease courses, which were recorded for the cohort, were relapsing-remitting, secondary progressive and progressive-relapsing multiple sclerosis.

The V end was cut by 0 bases, the J end by 9 bases, with 22 bases between. Germline V CDR1 and CDR2: SGHRS, YFSETQ. CDR3 size: 17 residues. This clonotype was seen only a few times. Its antigen is unknown. The TCR beta cDNA libraries contained unique molecular identifiers. A single record per CDR3 protein comes from TCRdb applying MiXCR to the PCR reads. The table shows 350,000 to 500,000 distinct CDR3 sequences, with 39% occurring only once. Study-wide findings and caveats: Five TRBV segments, including TRBV5-6, TRBV5-1 and TRBV20-1, were more frequent in patients than controls. For normalized Chao1 diversity, multiple sclerosis patients scored significantly lower than controls did.

Sequenced: blood. This rearrangement joins TRBV5-1 to TRBJ2-4; D might be TRBD1 (6 bases). The clonotype was recovered from a girl aged 2 to 10 with multiple sclerosis. For the CDR3, the DNA is TGCGCCAGCAGCTTGGGAGCCAGGGGCACGCGTTTAAGCATTCAGTACTTC. It specifies CASSLGARGTRLSIQYF. The whole variable domain, remainder taken from reference TRBV5-1 and TRBJ2-4, is KAGVTQTPRYLIKTRGQQVTLSCSPISGHRSVSWYQQTPGQGLQFLFEYFSETQRNKGNFPGRFSGRQFSNSRSEMNVSTLELGDSALYLCASSLGARGTRLSIQYFGAGTRLSVL.